The text below deals with one TCR beta chain. This CDR3 contains 14 residues. Trimming took 4 bases from V and 5 from J, leaving 11 bases between them. Germline V gene data show CDR1 as SGHTA and CDR2 as FQGNSA. These data are taken from a study of T cell responses to AZD1222 COVID-19 vaccine. Measured with immunoSEQ multiplex PCR; TCRdb has only the in-frame clones, and not every one. The profile shows 200,000 to 250,000 clones, just over 90% of them singletons. This chain uses TRBV7-2 with TRBJ1-4, with D unresolved. The receptor's source is an adult in good health. Sequencing was performed on peripheral blood, taken on day 0 of MenACWY control vaccination. The CDR3 loop is CASSSTRGNEKLFF. In DNA form, the CDR3 reads TGTGCCAGCAGCTCTACCCGGGGAAATGAAAAACTGTTTTTT.